One and the same sample provided the 31 T cell receptor beta chains below, sequenced in a study of control samples from healthy donors and cancer patients. Measured with immunoSEQ multiplex PCR; TCRdb has only the in-frame clones, and not every one. The repertoire consists of 75,000 to 90,000 clones, with more than 75% occurring once and the leading ten covering less than 2.5%. The sample was blood. Receptors originate from a woman between 35 and 50 years old in good health.

V gene TRBV29-1 combines with J gene TRBJ1-3, with a weak D call TRBD1 (6 bases). The CDR3 spans 15 residues. V gave up 1 base and J gave up 0 bases, with 10 bases separating them. Germline CDR1 SQVTM, CDR2 ANQGSEA. The CDR3 sequence: CSVEGGGPSGNTIYF. The CDR3 nucleotides read TGCAGCGTTGAAGGGGGGGGCCCCTCTGGAAACACCATATATTTT. The complete variable domain, with remaining parts taken from reference TRBV29-1 and TRBJ1-3, reads SAVISQKPSRDICQRGTSLTIQCQVDSQVTMMFWYRQQPGQSLTLIATANQGSEATYESGFVIDKFPISRPNLTFSTLTVSNMSPEDSSIYLCSVEGGGPSGNTIYFGEGSWLTVV.

This chain connects TRBV7-9 to TRBJ1-2, with D tentatively TRBD1 (6 bases). Germline V gene data show CDR1 as SEHNR and CDR2 as FQNEAQ (reference sequence). V was cut by 4 bases and J by 4 bases, with 16 bases left in between. The CDR3 totals 15 residues. The CDR3 spells CASSSGRDTSYGYTF. Written as DNA, the CDR3 is TGTGCCAGCAGCTCCGGACGGGACACTAGCTATGGCTACACCTTC.

This chain uses TRBV30 with TRBJ1-6; 7 bases match TRBD1. V was pared by 4 bases and J by 8 bases, with 11 bases of the junction left unmatched. The CDR3 spans 15 residues. Looked up from germline, CDR1 is GTSNPN and CDR2 is SVGIG (reference sequence). For the CDR3, the DNA is TGTGCCTGGAATCCTGGGGGACAGATGGATTCACCCCTCCACTTT. This sequence encodes CAWNPGGQMDSPLHF.

V and J are TRBV5-5 and TRBJ2-3; D is unclear. This CDR3 has 14 amino acids. Trimming cost V 3 bases and J 1 base, with 9 bases left between them. CDR1 and CDR2 (germline): SGHKS, YYEKEE (reference sequence). This CDR3 is CASSSLDGTDTQYF. The DNA for the CDR3 is TGTGCCAGCAGCTCGTTAGACGGCACAGATACGCAGTATTTT.

This chain joins TRBV18 and TRBJ2-1; 7 bases match TRBD2. Germline trimming cut 1 base from V and 4 bases from J; bases unmatched to any gene: 4. Per germline, CDR1 KGHSH and CDR2 LQKENI. This CDR3 has 15 residues. The CDR3 sequence is CASSPQRGGYNEQFF. In nucleotides, the CDR3 is TGTGCCAGCTCACCACAGCGGGGAGGATACAATGAGCAGTTCTTC.

This clone came up a few times. The chain carries TRBV19 and TRBJ2-2, with TRBD2 as a possible D gene (6 bases). Germline V CDR1 and CDR2: LNHDA, SQIVND (reference sequence). The CDR3 extends over 13 amino acids. Trimming took 5 bases from V and 5 from J, leaving 9 bases between them. The CDR3 reads CASSRGLTGELFF. The CDR3, as DNA: TGTGCCAGTAGTCGGGGGTTGACCGGGGAGCTGTTTTTT.

The DNA for the CDR3 is TGCGCCAGCAGCTTGGGAGGGACAGAGGTCTACGAGCAGTACTTC. Translated, it gives CASSLGGTEVYEQYF. The chain employs TRBV5-1 and TRBJ2-7, with 7 nucleotides matching TRBD1. This CDR3 contains 15 residues. Germline-derived CDR1 and CDR2 are SGHRS and YFSETQ. With 0 bases clipped from V and 3 bases from J, the junction kept 6 bases outside the gene matches.

The chain carries TRBV5-1 and TRBJ1-4, with 7 bases that match TRBD1. V lost 4 bases to trimming and J lost 3 bases; unmatched junction nucleotides: 6. Germline values: CDR1 SGHRS, CDR2 YFSETQ. This CDR3 is built from 15 residues. CDR3 protein: CASSGGTASNEKLFF. CDR3 DNA: TGCGCCAGCAGCGGAGGGACAGCCTCTAATGAAAAACTGTTTTTT.

This sequence joins TRBV6-6 and TRBJ2-2; no clear D. Between the trimmed V and J ends, which lost 4 bases and 6 bases, there was a span of 6 bases. Germline V gene lookup returns CDR1 MNHNY and CDR2 SVGAGI (reference sequence). The CDR3 has 12 residues. For the CDR3, the DNA is TGTGCCAGCAGTTCCCTTCCCGGGGAGCTGTTTTTT. Protein sequence: CASSSLPGELFF.

The V gene is TRBV6-5, the J gene TRBJ2-7; no definite D call. Trimming pared 6 bases from V and 3 bases from J, leaving 18 bases between. Germline loops: CDR1 MNHEY, CDR2 SVGAGI. The CDR3 runs 15 residues. The CDR3 DNA is TGTGCCAGCAGGGTCTCTCAAGATGGGTTCTACGAGCAGTACTTC. Translation: CASRVSQDGFYEQYF.

This chain joins TRBV3-1 (or the pseudogene TRBV3-2) and TRBJ1-3; D is perhaps TRBD1 (6 bases). Germline V gene data show CDR1 as LGHDT and CDR2 as YNNKEL (reference sequence). The V gene lost 4 bases and the J gene lost 3 bases, with 10 bases spanning the gap. The CDR3 totals 14 residues. The CDR3: CASSPQGYGNTIYF. DNA of the CDR3: TGTGCCAGCAGCCCACAGGGTTATGGAAACACCATATATTTT.

The chain carries TRBV2 and TRBJ1-1; D is unresolved. Trimming stripped 4 bases from V and 3 bases from J, with 15 bases between. The CDR3 is made up of 15 amino acids. Germline V gene lookup returns CDR1 SNHLY and CDR2 FYNNEI. CDR3 DNA sequence: TGTGCCAGCAGTGCCTTTCCCCCCCCGGACACTGAAGCTTTCTTT. Encoded protein: CASSAFPPPDTEAFF.

The V call is TRBV4-1, the J call TRBJ1-1; a weak D match, TRBD1 (6 bases). This CDR3 has 16 amino acids. V lost 0 bases and J 2 bases, leaving 13 bases between the germline ends. From germline, CDR1 is MGHRA and CDR2 YSYEKL. CDR3 sequence: CASSQDWNRVNTEAFF. CDR3 coding DNA: TGCGCCAGCAGCCAAGATTGGAACAGGGTAAACACTGAAGCTTTCTTT.

This chain joins TRBV2 and TRBJ2-6; possibly TRBD1 for D (6 bases). V dropped 4 bases and J dropped 0 bases, with 10 bases sitting between them. This CDR3 region has 16 residues. CDR1 and CDR2 (germline): SNHLY, FYNNEI. The CDR3 coding sequence is TGTGCCAGCAGTGCCGGACAGATCTCTGGGGCCAACGTCCTGACTTTC. Translating it yields CASSAGQISGANVLTF. The full variable domain, completed using reference TRBV2 and TRBJ2-6, is EPEVTQTPSHQVTQMGQEVILRCVPISNHLYFYWYRQILGQKVEFLVSFYNNEISEKSEIFDDQFSVERPDGSNFTLKIRSTKLEDSAMYFCASSAGQISGANVLTFGAGSRLTVL.

This clone was seen more than once but under ten times. The chain is built from TRBV7-2 and TRBJ2-3, with D perhaps TRBD2 (6 bases). V was cut by 3 bases and J by 4 bases, with 14 bases left in between. CDR1 is SGHTA and CDR2 is FQGNSA in the germline V gene. The CDR3 is 15 amino acids. Here the CDR3 reads CASSFTGTGADTQYF. In DNA form, the CDR3 reads TGTGCCAGCAGCTTTACCGGGACGGGGGCAGATACGCAGTATTTT.

The J gene is TRBJ1-1, the V gene TRBV7-2, with a tentative D call TRBD1 (5 bases). Germline lookup yields CDR1 SGHTA and CDR2 FQGNSA. The V gene lost 5 bases and the J gene lost 11 bases, with 12 bases spanning the gap. The CDR3 totals 11 residues. The CDR3 sequence: CASSEGLSAFF. The DNA for the CDR3 is TGTGCCAGCAGCGAGGGACTTTCGGCTTTCTTT.

The V gene is TRBV4-3, the J gene TRBJ1-2, with 9 positions matching TRBD1. The CDR3 covers 16 residues. Germline trimming cut 1 base from V and 4 bases from J; bases unmatched to any gene: 7. The germline V gene encodes CDR1 LGHNA and CDR2 YSLEER. CDR3 loop: CASSQGGTGFGYGYTF. The CDR3 DNA sequence: TGCGCCAGCAGCCAAGGCGGGACAGGGTTTGGCTATGGCTACACCTTC.

The CDR3 is CASSLTAFSYEQYF. DNA for the CDR3: TGTGCCAGCAGCTTAACAGCCTTCTCCTACGAGCAGTACTTC. The V gene is TRBV7-2, the J gene TRBJ2-7; D is ambiguous. Deletions cut 2 bases from V and 0 bases from J, with 8 bases between. CDR1 is SGHTA, CDR2 FQGNSA, per germline. The CDR3 is made up of 14 amino acids. Variable domain in full (rest from reference TRBV7-2 and TRBJ2-7): GAGVSQSPSNKVTEKGKDVELRCDPISGHTALYWYRQSLGQGLEFLIYFQGNSAPDKSGLPSDRFSAERTGGSVSTLTIQRTQQEDSAVYLCASSLTAFSYEQYFGPGTRLTVT.

The gene calls are TRBV29-1 and TRBJ2-7; D not resolved. The CDR3 has 12 residues. The V gene lost 5 bases and the J gene lost 4 bases, with 12 bases spanning the gap. Germline CDR1 SQVTM, CDR2 ANQGSEA. In DNA, the CDR3 is TGCAGCGTTCGGCACCCGGAGTACGAGCAGTACTTC. It yields the protein CSVRHPEYEQYF.

This chain uses TRBV6-4 with TRBJ2-3; D possibly corresponds to TRBD1 (6 bases). Germline CDR1 is MRHNA and CDR2 is SNTAGT. Trimming removed 6 bases at V and 2 bases at J, with 12 bases between. The CDR3 covers 14 residues. The CDR3 here is CASSDGQNTDTQYF. CDR3 coding DNA: TGTGCCAGCAGCGACGGACAGAACACAGATACGCAGTATTTT.

This clone was seen more than once but under ten times. The chain joins TRBV11-3 to TRBJ2-5, with TRBD2 identical over 7 bases. This CDR3 spans 14 amino acids. J was trimmed by 9 bases and V by 5 bases; bases with no gene match: 12. The germline CDR1 and CDR2 sequences are SGHNT and YENEEA. Here the CDR3 reads CASSTRARGEAQYF. DNA of the CDR3: TGTGCCAGCAGCACCCGGGCCCGGGGGGAGGCCCAGTACTTC.

The CDR3 region has the DNA TGTGCCAGCAGCGTAGCTTCGAGTGATCGTGAAAAACTGTTTTTT. Translating it yields CASSVASSDREKLFF. This chain uses TRBV9 with TRBJ1-4; D gene ambiguous. This CDR3 contains 15 residues. Germline CDR1 reads SGDLS; CDR2 reads YYNGEE. V lost 0 bases and J 7 bases, leaving 13 bases between the germline ends.

This sequence joins TRBV4-1 and TRBJ1-5; possible D gene TRBD1, 5 bases. V gave up 3 bases and J gave up 3 bases, with 6 bases separating them. The CDR3 length is 13 residues. Germline lookup yields CDR1 MGHRA and CDR2 YSYEKL. This CDR3 is CASSQGLNQPQHF. As DNA, the CDR3 is TGCGCCAGCAGCCAGGGACTCAATCAGCCCCAGCATTTT.

Turning to this clone: Other DNA sequences in this specimen translate into the identical CDR3. This chain joins TRBV10-1 and TRBJ1-1; D gene ambiguous. With 3 bases removed from V and 3 bases from J, the gap between germline ends came to 5 bases. In germline, CDR1 is WNHNN, CDR2 SYGVQD (reference sequence). The CDR3 is 12 residues long. The DNA of the CDR3 is TGCGCCAGCAGTGAAGGATACACTGAAGCTTTCTTT. Its protein is CASSEGYTEAFF.

The V call is TRBV20-1, the J call TRBJ2-1; D possibly uses TRBD1 or TRBD2 (5 bases each). Deletions cut 1 base from V and 12 bases from J, with 10 bases between. The CDR3 is 11 amino acids. The germline V gene encodes CDR1 DFQATT and CDR2 SNEGSKA (reference sequence). CDR3 DNA: TGCAGTGCTAGAGGGGGGTCTAGGCAGTTCTTC. It is translated as CSARGGSRQFF.

The chain employs TRBV2 and TRBJ2-7; either TRBD1 or TRBD2 may fit D (5 bases each). The CDR3 runs 10 residues. V was clipped by 9 bases and J by 6 bases, with 9 bases between them. CDR1 is SNHLY, CDR2 FYNNEI, per germline. This CDR3 is CARERGEQYF. For the CDR3, the DNA is TGTGCCAGGGAGAGGGGCGAGCAGTACTTC.

The gene calls are TRBV5-5 and TRBJ1-2, with D maybe TRBD1 (6 bases). Germline loops: CDR1 SGHKS, CDR2 YYEKEE (reference sequence). The CDR3 length is 11 residues. V lost 0 bases and J lost 13, with 10 bases in between. The CDR3 loop is CASSLDGGGTF. CDR3 nucleotide sequence: TGTGCCAGCAGCTTGGATGGGGGCGGCACCTTC.

The V gene is TRBV5-1, the J gene TRBJ2-3; 9 bases map to TRBD2. This CDR3 has 16 residues. The germline CDR1 and CDR2 sequences are SGHRS and YFSETQ. V dropped 4 bases and J dropped 2; count of bases not matched to a gene: 8. For the CDR3, the DNA is TGCGCCAGCAGCCATGGACTAGCGAGTCACACAGATACGCAGTATTTT. As protein: CASSHGLASHTDTQYF.

The V and J genes are TRBV7-9 and TRBJ2-4; D is uncertain. Germline CDR1 SEHNR, CDR2 FQNEAQ (reference sequence). The CDR3 covers 14 residues. V was pared by 0 bases and J by 3 bases, with 6 bases between. CDR3 coding DNA: TGTGCCAGCAGCTTAGCGTTTGGCAAAAACATTCAGTACTTC. Its translation is CASSLAFGKNIQYF.

The V and J genes are TRBV9 and TRBJ2-1; D is undetermined. The CDR3 covers 12 residues. V was pared by 3 bases and J by 7 bases, with 8 bases between. Germline assignment: CDR1 SGDLS and CDR2 YYNGEE. The CDR3 spells CASSGLFNEQFF. CDR3 in DNA: TGTGCCAGCAGCGGCCTTTTTAATGAGCAGTTCTTC.

The chain is built from TRBV30 and TRBJ1-1; the D gene is possibly TRBD1 (6 bases). Per germline, CDR1 GTSNPN and CDR2 SVGIG (reference sequence). This CDR3 comprises 15 residues. V gave up 5 bases and J gave up 1 base, with 17 bases separating them. The CDR3 bases are TGTGCCTGGGGTCACACAGGGAGAGAGAACACTGAAGCTTTCTTT. It translates to CAWGHTGRENTEAFF.